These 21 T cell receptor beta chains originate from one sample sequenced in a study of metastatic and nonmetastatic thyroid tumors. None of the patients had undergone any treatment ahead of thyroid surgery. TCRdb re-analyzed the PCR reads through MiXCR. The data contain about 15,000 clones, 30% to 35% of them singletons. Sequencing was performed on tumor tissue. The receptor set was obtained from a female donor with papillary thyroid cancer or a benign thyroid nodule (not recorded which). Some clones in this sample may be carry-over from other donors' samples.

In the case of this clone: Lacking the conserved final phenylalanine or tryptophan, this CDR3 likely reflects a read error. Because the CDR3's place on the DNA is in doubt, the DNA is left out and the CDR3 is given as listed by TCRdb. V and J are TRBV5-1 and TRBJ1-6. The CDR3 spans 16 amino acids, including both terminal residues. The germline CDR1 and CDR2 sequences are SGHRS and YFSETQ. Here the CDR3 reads CASTIGSGGLDSPLLL.

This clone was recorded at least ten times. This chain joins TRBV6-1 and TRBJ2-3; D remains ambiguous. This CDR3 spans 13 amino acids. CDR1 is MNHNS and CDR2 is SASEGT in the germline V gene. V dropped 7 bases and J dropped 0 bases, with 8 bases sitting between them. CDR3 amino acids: CASIQASTDTQYF. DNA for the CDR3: TGTGCCAGCATCCAGGCGAGCACAGATACGCAGTATTTT.

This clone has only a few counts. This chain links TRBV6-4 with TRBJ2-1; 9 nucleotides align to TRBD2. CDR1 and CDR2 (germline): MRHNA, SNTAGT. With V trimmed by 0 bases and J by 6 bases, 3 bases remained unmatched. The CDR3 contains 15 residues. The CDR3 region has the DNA TGTGCCAGCAGTGACTCTGCGGGGGGGCCCAATGAGCAGTTCTTC. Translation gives CASSDSAGGPNEQFF.

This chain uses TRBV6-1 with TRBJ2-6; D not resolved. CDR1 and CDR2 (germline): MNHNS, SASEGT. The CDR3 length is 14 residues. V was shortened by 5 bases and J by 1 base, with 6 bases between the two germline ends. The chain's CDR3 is CASSKSSGANVLTF. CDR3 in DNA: TGTGCCAGCAGTAAATCTTCTGGGGCCAACGTCCTGACTTTC.

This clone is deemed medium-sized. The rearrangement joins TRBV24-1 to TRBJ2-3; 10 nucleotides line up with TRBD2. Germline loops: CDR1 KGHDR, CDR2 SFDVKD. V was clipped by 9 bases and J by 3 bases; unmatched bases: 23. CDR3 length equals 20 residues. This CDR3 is CATLSVSSDLLAGTTDTQYF. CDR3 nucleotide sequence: TGTGCCACCTTATCGGTCTCATCCGACCTACTAGCGGGGACGACAGATACGCAGTATTTT.

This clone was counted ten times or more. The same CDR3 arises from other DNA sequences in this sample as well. The CDR3: CASSLKLSLSAQHF. Here the CDR3 DNA reads TGTGCCAGCAGTTTAAAATTGAGTCTTTCGGCTCAGCATTTT. The chain employs TRBV12-3 or TRBV12-4 and TRBJ1-5; no clear D gene. Deletions cut 2 bases from V and 13 bases from J, with 18 bases between. This CDR3 region has 14 residues.

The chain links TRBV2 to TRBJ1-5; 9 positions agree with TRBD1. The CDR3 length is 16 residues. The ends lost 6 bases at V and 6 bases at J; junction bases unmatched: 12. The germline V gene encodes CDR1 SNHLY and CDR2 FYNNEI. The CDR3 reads CASSLTRDRAGQPQHF. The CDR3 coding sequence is TGTGCCAGCAGCCTCACCCGGGACAGGGCGGGTCAGCCCCAGCATTTT.

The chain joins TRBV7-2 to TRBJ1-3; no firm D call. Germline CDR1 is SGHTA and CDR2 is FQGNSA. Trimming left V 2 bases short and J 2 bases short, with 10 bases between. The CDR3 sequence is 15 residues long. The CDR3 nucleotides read TGTGCCAGCAGCTTATCTGGTAGGACTGGAAACACCATATATTTT. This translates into CASSLSGRTGNTIYF.

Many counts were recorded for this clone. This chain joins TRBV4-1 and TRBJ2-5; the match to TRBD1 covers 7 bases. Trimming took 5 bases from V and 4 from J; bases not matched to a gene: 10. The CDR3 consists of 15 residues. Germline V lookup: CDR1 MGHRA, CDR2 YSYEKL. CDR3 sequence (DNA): TGCGCCAGCAGCGCGCGACAGGGTGCAGGAGAGACCCAGTACTTC. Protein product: CASSARQGAGETQYF.

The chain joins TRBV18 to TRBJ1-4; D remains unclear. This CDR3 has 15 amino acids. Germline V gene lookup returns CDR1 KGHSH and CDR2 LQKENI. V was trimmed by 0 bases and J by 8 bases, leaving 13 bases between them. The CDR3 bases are TGTGCCAGCTCACCACCGATGGCAGTTCGAGAAAAACTGTTTTTT. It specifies CASSPPMAVREKLFF.

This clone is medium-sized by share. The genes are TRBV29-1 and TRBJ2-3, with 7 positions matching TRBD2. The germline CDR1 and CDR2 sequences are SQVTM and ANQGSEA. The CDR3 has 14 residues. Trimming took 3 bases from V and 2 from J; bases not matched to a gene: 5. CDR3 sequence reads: CSVDGGGNTDTQYF. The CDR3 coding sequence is TGCAGCGTTGATGGCGGGGGAAACACAGATACGCAGTATTTT.

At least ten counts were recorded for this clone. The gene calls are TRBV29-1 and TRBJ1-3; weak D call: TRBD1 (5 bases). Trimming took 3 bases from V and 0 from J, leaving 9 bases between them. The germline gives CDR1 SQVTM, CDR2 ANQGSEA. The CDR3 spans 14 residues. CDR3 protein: CSVDGAISGNTIYF. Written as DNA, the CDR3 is TGCAGCGTTGACGGGGCCATCTCTGGAAACACCATATATTTT.

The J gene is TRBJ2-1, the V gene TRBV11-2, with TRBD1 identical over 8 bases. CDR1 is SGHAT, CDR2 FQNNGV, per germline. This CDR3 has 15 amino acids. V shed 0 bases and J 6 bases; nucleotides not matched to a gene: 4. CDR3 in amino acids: CASSLDGQGFNEQFF. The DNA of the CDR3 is TGTGCCAGCAGCTTAGACGGACAGGGATTCAATGAGCAGTTCTTC.

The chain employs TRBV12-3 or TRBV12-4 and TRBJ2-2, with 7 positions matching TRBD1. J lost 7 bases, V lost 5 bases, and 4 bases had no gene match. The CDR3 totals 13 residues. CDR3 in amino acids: CASSRQGDGELFF. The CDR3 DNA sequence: TGTGCCAGCAGTCGACAGGGTGACGGGGAGCTGTTTTTT.

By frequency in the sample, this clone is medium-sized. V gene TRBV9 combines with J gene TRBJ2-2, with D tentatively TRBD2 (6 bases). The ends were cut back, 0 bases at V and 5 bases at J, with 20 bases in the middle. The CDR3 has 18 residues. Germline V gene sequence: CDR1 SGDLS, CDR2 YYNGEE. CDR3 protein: CASSVDWGAGGRTGELFF. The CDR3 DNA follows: TGTGCCAGCAGCGTAGATTGGGGCGCCGGGGGAAGAACCGGGGAGCTGTTTTTT.

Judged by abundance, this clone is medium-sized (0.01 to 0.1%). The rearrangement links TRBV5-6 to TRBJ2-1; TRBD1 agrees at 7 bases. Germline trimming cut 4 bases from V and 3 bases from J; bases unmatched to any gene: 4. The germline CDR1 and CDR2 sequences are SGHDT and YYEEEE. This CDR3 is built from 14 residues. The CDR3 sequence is CASSTTGSYNEQFF. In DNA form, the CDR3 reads TGTGCCAGCAGCACGACAGGGAGCTACAATGAGCAGTTCTTC.

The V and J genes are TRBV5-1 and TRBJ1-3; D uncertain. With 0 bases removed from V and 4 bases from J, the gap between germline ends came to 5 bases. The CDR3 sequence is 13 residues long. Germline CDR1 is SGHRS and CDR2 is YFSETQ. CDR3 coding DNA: TGCGCCAGCAGCTTGGGACAAGGAAACACCATATATTTT. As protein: CASSLGQGNTIYF.

This chain's CDR3 is CASSFVQPAYNEQFF. Here the CDR3 DNA reads TGCGCCAGCAGCTTTGTACAGCCCGCCTACAATGAGCAGTTCTTC. The rearrangement joins TRBV5-1 to TRBJ2-1, with D hard to call. CDR3 length: 15 residues. V was cut by 2 bases and J by 2 bases, with 11 bases left in between. CDR1 and CDR2 (germline): SGHRS, YFSETQ. Supplemented by reference TRBV5-1 and TRBJ2-1, the full variable domain reads KAGVTQTPRYLIKTRGQQVTLSCSPISGHRSVSWYQQTPGQGLQFLFEYFSETQRNKGNFPGRFSGRQFSNSRSEMNVSTLELGDSALYLCASSFVQPAYNEQFFGPGTRLTVL.

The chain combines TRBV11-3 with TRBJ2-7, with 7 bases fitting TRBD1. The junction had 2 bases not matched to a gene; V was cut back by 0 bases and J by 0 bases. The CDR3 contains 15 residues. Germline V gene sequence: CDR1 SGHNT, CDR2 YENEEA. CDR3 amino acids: CASSLEQGTSYEQYF. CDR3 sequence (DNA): TGTGCCAGCAGCTTAGAACAGGGGACCTCCTACGAGCAGTACTTC.

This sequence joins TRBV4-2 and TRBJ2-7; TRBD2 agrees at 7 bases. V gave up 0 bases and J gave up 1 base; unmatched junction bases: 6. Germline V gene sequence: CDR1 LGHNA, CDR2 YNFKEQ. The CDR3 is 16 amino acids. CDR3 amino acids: CASSQERLAVSYEQYF. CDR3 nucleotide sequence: TGTGCCAGCAGCCAAGAACGGCTAGCGGTTTCCTACGAGCAGTACTTC.

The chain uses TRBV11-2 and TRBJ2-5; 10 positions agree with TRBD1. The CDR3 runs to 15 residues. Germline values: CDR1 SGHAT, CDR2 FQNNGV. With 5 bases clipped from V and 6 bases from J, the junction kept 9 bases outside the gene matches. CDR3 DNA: TGTGCCAGCAGCGCTTTTCGGGACAGGGGTCAGACCCAGTACTTC. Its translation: CASSAFRDRGQTQYF.